Each of the 5 T cell receptor beta chains below was sequenced from the same sample in a study of blood T cell repertoires in COVID-19. TCRdb's copy holds only in-frame clones and misses some; the assay was immunoSEQ multiplex PCR. The sample has tens of thousands of clones, about nine tenths seen once. Sequences were obtained from peripheral blood. The source is a man aged 30 to 45 with acute or convalescent COVID-19.

The chain uses TRBV3-1 (or the pseudogene TRBV3-2) and TRBJ1-2; a possible D gene is TRBD1 (5 bases). The CDR3 sequence is 13 residues long. V was trimmed by 1 base and J by 8 bases, leaving 11 bases between them. CDR1 is LGHDT, CDR2 YNNKEL, per germline (reference sequence). The CDR3 is CASSQGPREGYTF. The CDR3 nucleotides are TGTGCCAGCAGCCAAGGTCCCAGGGAAGGCTACACCTTC.

As concerns this clone: The same CDR3 is also encoded by other DNA sequences in this sample. Written as DNA, the CDR3 is TGTGCCAGCAGTAGAGACAGTGGGACTGAAGCTTTCTTT. Its translation: CASSRDSGTEAFF. The V and J genes are TRBV6-5 and TRBJ1-1; D possibly corresponds to TRBD1 (5 bases). Per the germline V gene, CDR1 is MNHEY and CDR2 is SVGAGI. CDR3 size: 13 residues. Trimming cost V 5 bases and J 5 bases, with 12 bases left between them.

Only a few counts were recorded for this clone. The J gene is TRBJ2-7, the V gene TRBV21-1; no check of the table's D call, TRBD1, against the DNA was made. TRBV21-1 is annotated as a pseudogene. The CDR3 has 15 amino acids. The CDR3, as DNA: TGTGCCAGCAGCAAAAGGAGGACAGACTCCTACGAGCAGTACTTC. Encoded protein: CASSKRRTDSYEQYF.

The chain is built from TRBV6-6 and TRBJ1-2; TRBD1 matches 7 bases. CDR1 and CDR2 (germline): MNHNY, SVGAGI (reference sequence). The J segment lost 7 bases and the V segment lost 6 bases, leaving 8 bases of the junction unmatched. This CDR3 is built from 13 residues. The chain's CDR3 is CASRALQGGGYTF. CDR3 in DNA: TGTGCCAGCAGGGCCCTGCAGGGGGGTGGCTACACCTTC.

The gene calls are TRBV12-3 or TRBV12-4 and TRBJ2-1; tentative D call: TRBD2 (5 bases). V was trimmed by 3 bases and J by 12 bases, leaving 12 bases between them. This CDR3 spans 12 amino acids. The CDR3 reads CASSFGVEGQFF. CDR3 DNA: TGTGCCAGCAGTTTTGGCGTCGAGGGGCAGTTCTTC.